The sample holds one count of the clone carrying this T cell receptor (beta chain). Data came from immunoSEQ multiplex PCR; TCRdb stores just in-frame clones and leaves some out. Of over 15,000 clones in the sample, roughly 83% were seen once. The sample is drawn from a study of PD-1 blockade in mismatch repair-deficient tumors. The CDR3 is made up of 14 amino acids. The germline gives CDR1 GTSNPN, CDR2 SVGIG (reference sequence). Trimming at V came to 3 bases and at J to 5 bases, leaving 7 bases not matched to a gene. The source of this sequence is an adult with mismatch repair-deficient cancer. The gene calls are TRBV30 and TRBJ2-5, with 9 nucleotides matching TRBD2. The sample in question was PBMCs, obtained before pembrolizumab treatment. CDR3 nucleotide sequence: TGTGCCTGGAGCATTAGCGGGAGAGGGGAGACCCAGTACTTC. Translation: CAWSISGRGETQYF.